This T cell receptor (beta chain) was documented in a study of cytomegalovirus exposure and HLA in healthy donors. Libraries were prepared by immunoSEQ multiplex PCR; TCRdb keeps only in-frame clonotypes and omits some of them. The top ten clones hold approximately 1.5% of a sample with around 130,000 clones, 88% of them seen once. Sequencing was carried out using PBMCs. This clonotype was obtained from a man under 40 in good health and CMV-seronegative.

The chain's CDR3 is CASSQGTSGFEYF. The CDR3 DNA follows: TGTGCCAGCAGCCAAGGGACTAGCGGGTTTGAGTACTTC. The J gene is TRBJ2-7, the V gene TRBV5-5, with 12 bases identical to TRBD2. The CDR3 has 13 residues. With V trimmed by 4 bases and J by 11 bases, 7 bases remained unmatched. Germline V gene sequence: CDR1 SGHKS, CDR2 YYEKEE (reference sequence).